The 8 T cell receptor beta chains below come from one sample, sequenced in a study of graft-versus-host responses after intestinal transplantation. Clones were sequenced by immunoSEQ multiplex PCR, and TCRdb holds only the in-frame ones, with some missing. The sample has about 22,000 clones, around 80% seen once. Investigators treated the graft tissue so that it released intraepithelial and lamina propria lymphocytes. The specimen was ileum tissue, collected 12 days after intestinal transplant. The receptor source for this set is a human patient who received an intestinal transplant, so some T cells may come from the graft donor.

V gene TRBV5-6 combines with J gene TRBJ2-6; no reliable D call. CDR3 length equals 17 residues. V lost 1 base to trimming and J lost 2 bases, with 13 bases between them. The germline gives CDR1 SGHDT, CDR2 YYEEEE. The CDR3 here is CASSLMQVLTGANVLTF. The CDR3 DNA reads TGTGCCAGCAGCTTGATGCAGGTCCTGACTGGGGCCAACGTCCTGACTTTC.

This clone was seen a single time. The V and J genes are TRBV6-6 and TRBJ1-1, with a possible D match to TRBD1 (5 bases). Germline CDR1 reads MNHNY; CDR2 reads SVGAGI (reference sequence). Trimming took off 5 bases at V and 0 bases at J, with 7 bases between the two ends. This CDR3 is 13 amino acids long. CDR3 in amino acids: CASSLTVNTEAFF. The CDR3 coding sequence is TGTGCCAGCAGTCTGACAGTGAACACTGAAGCTTTCTTT.

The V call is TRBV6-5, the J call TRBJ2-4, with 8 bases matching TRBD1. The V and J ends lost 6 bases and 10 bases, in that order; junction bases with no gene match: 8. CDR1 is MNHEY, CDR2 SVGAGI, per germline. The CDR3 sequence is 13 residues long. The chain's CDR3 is CASRPGTGGIQYF. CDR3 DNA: TGTGCCAGCAGACCTGGGACAGGTGGAATTCAGTACTTC.

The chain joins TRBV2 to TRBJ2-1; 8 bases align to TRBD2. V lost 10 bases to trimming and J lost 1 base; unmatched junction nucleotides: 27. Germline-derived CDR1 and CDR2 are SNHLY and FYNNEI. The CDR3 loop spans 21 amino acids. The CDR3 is CATGTGLVWRGVSGSYNEQFF. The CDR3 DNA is TGTGCCACCGGAACAGGGCTAGTGTGGCGGGGGGTTTCGGGATCCTACAATGAGCAGTTCTTC.

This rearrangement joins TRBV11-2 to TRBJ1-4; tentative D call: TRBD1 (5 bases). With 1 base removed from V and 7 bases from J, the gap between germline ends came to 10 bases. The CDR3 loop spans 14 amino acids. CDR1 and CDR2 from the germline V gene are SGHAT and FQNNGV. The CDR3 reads CASSLVQGGEKLFF. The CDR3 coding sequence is TGTGCCAGCAGCTTAGTGCAGGGTGGTGAAAAACTGTTTTTT.

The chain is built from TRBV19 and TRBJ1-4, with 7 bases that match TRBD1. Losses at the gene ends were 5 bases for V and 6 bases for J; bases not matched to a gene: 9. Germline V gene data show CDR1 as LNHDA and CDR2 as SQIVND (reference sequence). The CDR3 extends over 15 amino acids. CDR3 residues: CASSSMGQPHEKLFF. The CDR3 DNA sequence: TGTGCCAGTAGTTCGATGGGACAGCCCCATGAAAAACTGTTTTTT.

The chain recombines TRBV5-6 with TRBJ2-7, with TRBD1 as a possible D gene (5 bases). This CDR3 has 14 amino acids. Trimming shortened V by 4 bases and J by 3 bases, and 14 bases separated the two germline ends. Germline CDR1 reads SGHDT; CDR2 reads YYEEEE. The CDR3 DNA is TGTGCCAGCAGCAGACAGTCTGGGATCTACGAGCAGTACTTC. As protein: CASSRQSGIYEQYF.

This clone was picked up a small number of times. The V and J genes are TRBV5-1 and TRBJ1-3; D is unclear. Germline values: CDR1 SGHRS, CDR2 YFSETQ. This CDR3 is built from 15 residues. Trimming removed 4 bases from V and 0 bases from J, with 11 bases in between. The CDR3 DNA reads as TGCGCCAGCAGCCGGGGAGCCATCTCTGGAAACACCATATATTTT. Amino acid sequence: CASSRGAISGNTIYF. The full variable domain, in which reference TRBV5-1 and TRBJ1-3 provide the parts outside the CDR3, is KAGVTQTPRYLIKTRGQQVTLSCSPISGHRSVSWYQQTPGQGLQFLFEYFSETQRNKGNFPGRFSGRQFSNSRSEMNVSTLELGDSALYLCASSRGAISGNTIYFGEGSWLTVV.